A single sample gave rise to the 26 T cell receptor beta chains below, sequenced in a study of Tregs in tolerant kidney transplant recipients. Produced via immunoSEQ multiplex PCR; TCRdb's table is partial and in-frame only. The table shows about 240,000 clones, with roughly 80% occurring only once. Sequenced: CD4+ T cells from blood. The receptors were sampled from a human donor in good health.

The rearrangement joins TRBV10-3 to TRBJ1-3; D not resolved. Per germline, CDR1 ENHRY and CDR2 SYGVKD. The CDR3 sequence is 16 residues long. Trimming shortened V by 3 bases and J by 0 bases, and 12 bases separated the two germline ends. The CDR3 sequence is CAISDGVGISGNTIYF. The CDR3 nucleotides read TGTGCCATCAGTGATGGGGTAGGGATCTCTGGAAACACCATATATTTT.

This sequence joins TRBV7-2 and TRBJ2-7; D is unresolved. The CDR3 length is 13 residues. CDR1 and CDR2 from the germline V gene are SGHTA and FQGNSA. Trimming took 2 bases from V and 4 from J, leaving 9 bases between them. CDR3 sequence: CASSLIGLYEQYF. For the CDR3, the DNA is TGTGCCAGCAGCTTAATAGGGCTGTACGAGCAGTACTTC.

The chain recombines TRBV5-4 with TRBJ2-5; 9 nucleotides line up with TRBD2. V gave up 3 bases and J gave up 5 bases; unmatched junction bases: 5. Germline-derived CDR1 and CDR2 are SGHNT and YYREEE (reference sequence). The CDR3 covers 14 residues. The CDR3, as DNA: TGTGCCAGCAGCTGGACTAGCGAAGTTGAGACCCAGTACTTC. Protein: CASSWTSEVETQYF.

The chain employs TRBV2 and TRBJ1-4, with TRBD1 identical over 9 bases. Germline trimming cut 6 bases from V and 5 bases from J; bases unmatched to any gene: 7. CDR3 size: 15 residues. Germline CDR1 is SNHLY and CDR2 is FYNNEI. For the CDR3, the DNA is TGTGCCAGCAGGCGCCGGGACAGGGAAAATGAAAAACTGTTTTTT. Amino acids: CASRRRDRENEKLFF.

This rearrangement joins TRBV2 to TRBJ2-4; D call uncertain. The germline gives CDR1 SNHLY, CDR2 FYNNEI. The CDR3 covers 11 residues. The V gene lost 7 bases and the J gene lost 9 bases, with 10 bases spanning the gap. CDR3 coding DNA: TGTGCCAGCACCCAGTTGGCCATTCAGTACTTC. Residues: CASTQLAIQYF. Complete variable domain (other parts from reference TRBV2 and TRBJ2-4): EPEVTQTPSHQVTQMGQEVILRCVPISNHLYFYWYRQILGQKVEFLVSFYNNEISEKSEIFDDQFSVERPDGSNFTLKIRSTKLEDSAMYFCASTQLAIQYFGAGTRLSVL.

This chain uses TRBV6-1 with TRBJ1-4; D unresolved. This CDR3 comprises 13 residues. The V and J ends lost 2 bases and 10 bases respectively, with 11 bases between them. The germline V gene has CDR1 MNHNS and CDR2 SASEGT. For the CDR3, the DNA is TGTGCCAGCAGTGAACTAACGCAAGGAAAACTGTTTTTT. The encoded protein is CASSELTQGKLFF.

The V gene is TRBV6-1, the J gene TRBJ2-7; TRBD2 is a possible D gene (5 bases). Per germline, CDR1 MNHNS and CDR2 SASEGT. Trimming left V 3 bases short and J 4 bases short, with 10 bases between. The CDR3 is 13 residues long. The CDR3 is CASSDGRGYEQYF. The CDR3 DNA follows: TGTGCCAGCAGTGACGGACGGGGATACGAGCAGTACTTC.

As concerns this clone: The junction departs from germline at one end; a sequencing error may be responsible. The chain uses TRBV7-2 and TRBJ2-7; 7 bases map to TRBD2. Germline CDR1 and CDR2: SGHTA and FQGNSA. The length of the CDR3 is 14 residues. CDR3 residues: CASSFVGTTAVRNF. The DNA for the CDR3 is TGTGCCAGCAGCTTTGTTGGGACTACGGCGGTTCGAAACTTC.

The chain uses TRBV6-5 and TRBJ2-4; weak D call: TRBD2 (5 bases). Germline V gene data show CDR1 as MNHEY and CDR2 as SVGAGI. The V and J ends lost 3 bases and 0 bases respectively, with 12 bases between them. This CDR3 is built from 16 residues. CDR3 in DNA: TGTGCCAGCAGTTATGGAGGAGTGGGAGCCAAAAACATTCAGTACTTC. Its translation is CASSYGGVGAKNIQYF.

V usage is TRBV7-9 and J usage is TRBJ2-7, with a possible D match to TRBD1 (5 bases). V gave up 5 bases and J gave up 6 bases, with 14 bases separating them. The CDR3 runs to 13 residues. Germline V gene lookup returns CDR1 SEHNR and CDR2 FQNEAQ (reference sequence). DNA of the CDR3: TGTGCCAGCAGCCTAAGACAGACGGGCGAGCAGTACTTC. This translates into CASSLRQTGEQYF.

This sequence joins TRBV4-2 and TRBJ2-3; D is ambiguous. The V end lost 0 bases, the J end lost 3 bases, and 7 bases lay between the germline ends. From germline, CDR1 is LGHNA and CDR2 YNFKEQ. This CDR3 has 14 amino acids. CDR3 coding DNA: TGTGCCAGCAGCCAAGATCCTGGAACAGATACGCAGTATTTT. The encoded protein is CASSQDPGTDTQYF.

The V call is TRBV19, the J call TRBJ1-2; 7 nucleotides agree with TRBD1. From germline, CDR1 is LNHDA and CDR2 SQIVND (reference sequence). V dropped 7 bases and J dropped 7; count of bases not matched to a gene: 12. The CDR3 is made up of 14 amino acids. CDR3 amino acids: CASNQNRDSGGYTF. The CDR3, as DNA: TGTGCCAGTAACCAAAACCGGGACAGTGGTGGCTACACCTTC.

The V gene is TRBV11-3, the J gene TRBJ2-1, with 12 bases that match TRBD2. CDR1 and CDR2 from the germline V gene are SGHNT and YENEEA. The CDR3 length is 18 residues. Trimming removed 5 bases from V and 0 bases from J; junction bases left unmatched: 8. The CDR3 reads CASSKGLAGSSSYNEQFF. CDR3 nucleotide sequence: TGTGCCAGCAGCAAAGGACTAGCGGGAAGCAGCTCCTACAATGAGCAGTTCTTC.

The chain employs TRBV2 and TRBJ2-3; D uncertain. V was clipped by 8 bases and J by 1 base, with 10 bases between them. This CDR3 has 13 residues. The germline V gene has CDR1 SNHLY and CDR2 FYNNEI. As DNA, the CDR3 is TGTGCCAGCGCTCTCCCGGGCACAGATACGCAGTATTTT. Translated, it gives CASALPGTDTQYF.

CDR3 residues: CASSLVSGSNQPQHF. The CDR3 DNA reads TGTGCCAGCAGCTTAGTGTCAGGGAGCAATCAGCCCCAGCATTTT. This chain uses TRBV11-2 with TRBJ1-5; maybe TRBD1 (5 bases). The V gene's germline CDR1 is SGHAT and CDR2 FQNNGV. The CDR3 length is 15 residues. The V gene lost 1 base and the J gene lost 1 base, with 8 bases spanning the gap.

The V call is TRBV18, the J call TRBJ1-5; tentatively, D is TRBD1 (6 bases). The V end was cut by 6 bases, the J end by 5 bases, with 14 bases between. This CDR3 region has 14 residues. CDR1 is KGHSH, CDR2 LQKENI, per germline. The CDR3 DNA sequence: TGTGCCAGCTCCGTACAGGGTGTAGATCAGCCCCAGCATTTT. This encodes CASSVQGVDQPQHF.

J is TRBJ1-2 and V is TRBV6-1; perhaps TRBD1 as D (5 bases). Trimming pared 6 bases from V and 4 bases from J, leaving 15 bases between. The length of the CDR3 is 14 residues. The V gene's germline CDR1 is MNHNS and CDR2 SASEGT. The CDR3 nucleotides are TGTGCCAGCAGGGGGACGGGCCTGGGCTATGGCTACACCTTC. It translates to CASRGTGLGYGYTF.

The chain employs TRBV2 and TRBJ2-3; 10 nucleotides agree with TRBD2. Germline V lookup: CDR1 SNHLY, CDR2 FYNNEI. The CDR3 covers 18 residues. Losses at the gene ends were 3 bases for V and 2 bases for J; bases not matched to a gene: 11. This CDR3 reads CASSDTSGVTIPTDTQYF. As DNA, the CDR3 is TGTGCCAGCAGTGATACTAGCGGGGTCACCATTCCCACAGATACGCAGTATTTT. The full variable domain, with the rest looked up from reference TRBV2 and TRBJ2-3, is EPEVTQTPSHQVTQMGQEVILRCVPISNHLYFYWYRQILGQKVEFLVSFYNNEISEKSEIFDDQFSVERPDGSNFTLKIRSTKLEDSAMYFCASSDTSGVTIPTDTQYFGPGTRLTVL.

The gene calls are TRBV18 and TRBJ1-1, with D possibly being TRBD1 (6 bases). Germline lookup yields CDR1 KGHSH and CDR2 LQKENI. CDR3 length: 15 amino acids. With 0 bases removed from V and 5 bases from J, the gap between germline ends came to 13 bases. The chain's CDR3 is CASSPPHGQGTEAFF. CDR3 DNA sequence: TGTGCCAGCTCACCACCGCACGGCCAGGGGACTGAAGCTTTCTTT.

This clone was seen just once. The CDR3 DNA sequence: TGTGCCAGCAGTTCCCAAGAGACCCAGTACTTC. This encodes CASSSQETQYF. The rearrangement links TRBV2 to TRBJ2-5; no reliable D call. The germline V gene encodes CDR1 SNHLY and CDR2 FYNNEI. The CDR3 has 11 amino acids. Deletions cut 5 bases from V and 1 base from J, with 2 bases between.

The rearrangement joins TRBV7-6 to TRBJ1-1; no reliable D call. The CDR3 is 14 residues long. V shed 3 bases and J shed 3 bases, with 11 bases lying between them. Germline loops: CDR1 SGHVS, CDR2 FNYEAQ. In DNA, the CDR3 is TGTGCCAGCAGCTTGACGGGGAAGGACACTGAAGCTTTCTTT. This translates into CASSLTGKDTEAFF.

The sample holds a few counts of this clone. V gene TRBV6-5 combines with J gene TRBJ1-1; D ambiguous. V lost 7 bases, J lost 11 bases, and 23 bases lay in between. The CDR3 totals 14 residues. Germline-derived CDR1 and CDR2 are MNHEY and SVGAGI. The CDR3 nucleotides read TGTGCCAGCACTCCCGCCCGGGTCCTAACGGTTGCTTTCTTT. This sequence encodes CASTPARVLTVAFF.

A note on this clone: As the CDR3 is not closed by the conserved phenylalanine or tryptophan, this likely results from a read error. The limits of the CDR3 on the DNA are not certain, so only TCRdb's listed CDR3 is given. The chain employs TRBV6-5 and TRBJ1-2. Germline lookup yields CDR1 MNHEY and CDR2 SVGAGI. The CDR3 sequence runs 13 residues, both termini included. CDR3 amino acids: CASSYSGNTQMAL.

This clone came up once. This chain links TRBV2 with TRBJ1-6; D is uncertain. Trimming removed 6 bases from V and 6 bases from J, with 3 bases in between. CDR3 length: 11 amino acids. Germline lookup yields CDR1 SNHLY and CDR2 FYNNEI. CDR3 DNA: TGTGCCAGCAGGGGTAATTCACCCCTCCACTTT. It encodes CASRGNSPLHF.

V gene TRBV14 combines with J gene TRBJ1-2; TRBD1 aligns across 9 bases. V lost 3 bases to trimming and J lost 6 bases; unmatched junction nucleotides: 5. The germline V gene has CDR1 SGHDN and CDR2 FVKESK. The CDR3 has 14 residues. The chain's CDR3 is CASSQTGGVNGYTF. The CDR3 DNA is TGTGCCAGCAGCCAGACAGGGGGGGTAAATGGCTACACCTTC.

The chain is built from TRBV4-2 and TRBJ1-4; a weak D match, TRBD1 (6 bases). Germline CDR1 is LGHNA and CDR2 is YNFKEQ. The CDR3 loop spans 18 amino acids. Between the trimmed V and J ends, which lost 4 bases and 8 bases, there was a span of 26 bases. CDR3 in amino acids: CASSLVAGAGSFEEKLFF. Here the CDR3 DNA reads TGTGCCAGCAGCCTCGTAGCGGGGGCGGGATCGTTCGAAGAAAAACTGTTTTTT.